This TCR beta chain was captured in a study of OX40 agonist ivuxolimab in advanced cancers. Turning to the study itself: The study gave patients intravenous ivuxolimab at 0.01 to 10 mg/kg every 2 weeks. Those enrolled were roughly 80% male, with a mean age of around 60 years and ages from about 20 to 79.

The CDR3 extends over 13 amino acids. Trimming removed 11 bases at V and 1 base at J, with 14 bases between. The germline gives CDR1 MNHNS, CDR2 SASEGT. The count of this clone is one. The antigen is unknown. General study findings and limits: CD8+ T cells showed, on average, more clonal expansion than CD4+ cells.

Sequenced by immunoSEQ multiplex PCR; TCRdb stores in-frame clones only, minus some. This sample has over 50,000 clones, with 88% found just once. Any history of autoimmune disease or systemic immunosuppression disqualified patients. The chain carries TRBV6-1 and TRBJ1-2; D is perhaps TRBD1 (5 bases). The source was CD4+ or CD8+ T cells sorted from blood, collected in a trial of the OX40 agonist ivuxolimab. The origin of this receptor is an adult with an advanced solid tumor such as melanoma, head and neck, liver or kidney cancer. This CDR3 reads CASQEGNNYGYTF. CDR3 DNA sequence: TGTGCCTCCCAGGAGGGGAATAACTATGGCTACACCTTC.